A single sample is the source of the 30 T cell receptor beta chains below, sequenced in a study of T cell responses to AZD1222 COVID-19 vaccine. Assay: immunoSEQ multiplex PCR; the TCRdb copy retains only in-frame clones and omits some. Among 100,000 to 150,000 clones, 75% to 90% were seen once, and the ten largest hold 1.3% to 1.5%. The source material was peripheral blood, sampled on day 0 of AZD1222 vaccination. These receptors all stem from an adult in good health.

The chain links TRBV7-9 to TRBJ2-7, with 7 bases lining up with TRBD1. Trimming took 5 bases from V and 0 from J; bases not matched to a gene: 1. Germline assignment: CDR1 SEHNR and CDR2 FQNEAQ (reference sequence). The length of the CDR3 is 13 residues. As DNA, the CDR3 is TGTGCCAGCAGCCGGGACAGCTCCTACGAGCAGTACTTC. Translated: CASSRDSSYEQYF.

The chain is built from TRBV6-6 and TRBJ2-7; TRBD2 is a possible D gene (6 bases). The germline V gene has CDR1 MNHNY and CDR2 SVGAGI (reference sequence). Between the trimmed V and J ends, which lost 4 bases and 2 bases, there was a span of 12 bases. The CDR3 is 14 amino acids. This CDR3 is CASSSLATTYEQYF. CDR3 DNA sequence: TGTGCCAGCAGTTCACTAGCAACCACCTACGAGCAGTACTTC.

The V call is TRBV7-9, the J call TRBJ1-4; possible D gene TRBD1, 5 bases. The V end was cut by 5 bases, the J end by 5 bases, with 15 bases between. The CDR3 runs 15 residues. CDR1 and CDR2 (germline): SEHNR, FQNEAQ (reference sequence). The CDR3 protein is CASSLLGSGNEKLFF. CDR3 bases: TGTGCCAGCAGCCTTCTGGGCTCAGGGAATGAAAAACTGTTTTTT.

The V gene is TRBV6-5, the J gene TRBJ1-6, with D possibly being TRBD1 (5 bases). This CDR3 contains 13 residues. Germline-derived CDR1 and CDR2 are MNHEY and SVGAGI. V gave up 8 bases and J gave up 5 bases, with 10 bases separating them. Here the CDR3 DNA reads TGTGCCAGCGTGGGACCCCATAATTCACCCCTCCACTTT. Translated: CASVGPHNSPLHF.

The rearrangement uses TRBV14 and TRBJ2-1, with a weak D call TRBD1 (6 bases). The CDR3 extends over 15 amino acids. Trimming took off 4 bases at V and 5 bases at J, with 15 bases between the two ends. Germline V gene lookup returns CDR1 SGHDN and CDR2 FVKESK. The CDR3 spells CASSPTLDSNNEQFF. The DNA of the CDR3 is TGTGCCAGCAGCCCCACTTTGGACAGCAACAATGAGCAGTTCTTC.

The rearrangement uses TRBV20-1 and TRBJ1-3; D gene uncertain. In germline, CDR1 is DFQATT, CDR2 SNEGSKA (reference sequence). V was clipped by 3 bases and J by 7 bases, with 13 bases between them. CDR3 length equals 13 residues. The CDR3 here is CSASWAGSNTIYF. The CDR3 DNA reads TGCAGTGCTAGTTGGGCGGGGAGTAACACCATATATTTT.

This clone has a handful of counts. This chain joins TRBV9 and TRBJ1-6, with a possible D match to TRBD1 (5 bases). Per the germline V gene, CDR1 is SGDLS and CDR2 is YYNGEE. The CDR3 sequence is 14 residues long. The V gene lost 1 base and the J gene lost 5 bases, with 7 bases spanning the gap. CDR3 nucleotide sequence: TGTGCCAGCAGCGTACTAGGGGATAATTCACCCCTCCACTTT. Its protein is CASSVLGDNSPLHF.

The rearrangement uses TRBV6-5 and TRBJ1-5, with no clear D. The CDR3 runs 13 residues. V lost 6 bases and J lost 8, with 14 bases in between. The germline gives CDR1 MNHEY, CDR2 SVGAGI. The DNA for the CDR3 is TGTGCCAGCAGGTCCCAGGCTGGTAAGCCCCAGCATTTT. Encoded protein: CASRSQAGKPQHF.

The J gene is TRBJ2-7, the V gene TRBV7-9, with D possibly TRBD1 on 6 matching bases. Germline CDR1 SEHNR, CDR2 FQNEAQ (reference sequence). The CDR3 sequence is 15 residues long. V lost 5 bases and J 6 bases, leaving 20 bases between the germline ends. CDR3 protein: CASSQGPGRMTEQYF. Here the CDR3 DNA reads TGTGCCAGCAGCCAGGGGCCGGGACGGATGACCGAGCAGTACTTC.

This clone was recorded once. The V and J genes are TRBV29-1 and TRBJ1-1; D perhaps matches TRBD1 (5 bases). V was shortened by 0 bases and J by 12 bases, with 14 bases between the two germline ends. Germline-derived CDR1 and CDR2 are SQVTM and ANQGSEA. The CDR3 spans 12 residues. Written as DNA, the CDR3 is TGCAGCGTTGAAGATAAGGGGAACAGTCCTTTCTTT. Protein: CSVEDKGNSPFF. The variable domain in full, completed from reference TRBV29-1 and TRBJ1-1, reads SAVISQKPSRDICQRGTSLTIQCQVDSQVTMMFWYRQQPGQSLTLIATANQGSEATYESGFVIDKFPISRPNLTFSTLTVSNMSPEDSSIYLCSVEDKGNSPFFGQGTRLTVV.

The DNA of the CDR3 is TGTGCCAGCAGTGAAGTGGGACAGGGAACCACCGGGGAGCTGTTTTTT. Protein: CASSEVGQGTTGELFF. The chain is built from TRBV25-1 and TRBJ2-2, with 9 nucleotides matching TRBD1. Looked up from germline, CDR1 is MGHDK and CDR2 is SYGVNS. J was trimmed by 4 bases and V by 2 bases; bases with no gene match: 5. CDR3 size: 16 residues.

This sequence joins TRBV5-4 and TRBJ1-6; TRBD1 is a possible D gene (6 bases). CDR3 length equals 16 residues. Trimming shortened V by 4 bases and J by 7 bases, and 18 bases separated the two germline ends. Germline CDR1 and CDR2: SGHNT and YYREEE (reference sequence). The CDR3 region has the DNA TGTGCCAGCAGCCCCGGGACACCTTTAATAAATTCACCCCTCCACTTT. This sequence encodes CASSPGTPLINSPLHF.

This clone was detected only once. V and J are TRBV28 and TRBJ1-4; 9 nucleotides align to TRBD1. CDR1 is MDHEN, CDR2 SYDVKM, per germline. The CDR3 totals 13 residues. V shed 8 bases and J 8 bases; nucleotides not matched to a gene: 6. The DNA of the CDR3 is TGTGCCAGCCTACAGGGGGCTGGGGAAAAACTGTTTTTT. The encoded protein is CASLQGAGEKLFF.

This chain joins TRBV5-1 and TRBJ2-7, with D tentatively TRBD2 (6 bases). V lost 4 bases to trimming and J lost 0 bases, with 20 bases between them. Germline V gene data show CDR1 as SGHRS and CDR2 as YFSETQ. CDR3 size: 17 residues. The CDR3 coding sequence is TGCGCCAGCAGCCTCCTCCCGCCGGGACTCTCCTCCTACGAGCAGTACTTC. Translation: CASSLLPPGLSSYEQYF.

This clone is a singleton in its sample. The rearrangement links TRBV2 to TRBJ1-4; 7 bases align to TRBD1. Germline V gene sequence: CDR1 SNHLY, CDR2 FYNNEI. V was pared by 6 bases and J by 2 bases, with 6 bases of the junction left unmatched. The CDR3 runs 15 residues. The CDR3 here is CASSLGGQTNEKLFF. Here the CDR3 DNA reads TGTGCCAGCAGCCTCGGGGGACAGACTAATGAAAAACTGTTTTTT.

This chain uses TRBV5-1 with TRBJ2-6; no reliable D call. Germline V gene lookup returns CDR1 SGHRS and CDR2 YFSETQ. This CDR3 has 15 residues. V lost 3 bases and J lost 2, with 9 bases in between. The CDR3 bases are TGCGCCAGCAGCTCCTCCGGGCCTGGGGCCAACGTCCTGACTTTC. Protein sequence: CASSSSGPGANVLTF.

This chain connects TRBV10-3 to TRBJ2-7, with a tentative D call TRBD2 (6 bases). The CDR3 runs to 14 residues. CDR1 ENHRY and CDR2 SYGVKD come from the germline V gene. The V end lost 4 bases, the J end lost 7 bases, and 17 bases lay between the germline ends. The CDR3 region has the DNA TGTGCCATCAGTGTATTGACCGGGGGTACAGAGCAGTACTTC. This encodes CAISVLTGGTEQYF.

This clone was counted a single time. V is TRBV5-1 and J is TRBJ2-7; TRBD1 matches 10 bases. The CDR3 is 16 amino acids. CDR1 is SGHRS, CDR2 YFSETQ, per germline. The trim removed 0 bases at V and 2 bases at J, leaving 5 bases unmatched. The CDR3 loop reads CASSLGAGTGAYEQYF. The CDR3 DNA reads as TGCGCCAGCAGCTTGGGGGCCGGGACAGGGGCCTACGAGCAGTACTTC.

The chain couples TRBV13 to TRBJ1-4; 8 bases are shared with TRBD1. Germline V gene data show CDR1 as PRHDT and CDR2 as FYEKMQ (reference sequence). The CDR3 spans 16 residues. Trimming at V came to 4 bases and at J to 4 bases, leaving 8 bases not matched to a gene. CDR3: CASSSSRDRHNEKLFF. The DNA of the CDR3 is TGTGCCAGCAGCTCAAGCCGGGACAGGCATAATGAAAAACTGTTTTTT.

This chain's CDR3 is CASRGYNEQFF. The CDR3 DNA reads TGCGCCAGCAGGGGCTACAATGAGCAGTTCTTC. V usage is TRBV5-1 and J usage is TRBJ2-1; no definite D call. This CDR3 comprises 11 residues. Germline loops: CDR1 SGHRS, CDR2 YFSETQ. The V end lost 5 bases, the J end lost 3 bases, and 3 bases lay between the germline ends.

The rearrangement joins TRBV25-1 to TRBJ2-1; 10 bases are a match to TRBD2. Germline CDR1 MGHDK, CDR2 SYGVNS. Trimming at V came to 4 bases and at J to 3 bases, leaving 3 bases not matched to a gene. The CDR3 is 15 residues long. In nucleotides, the CDR3 is TGTGCCAGCAGTGTTAGCGGGGGGAACTACAATGAGCAGTTCTTC. Protein product: CASSVSGGNYNEQFF. Looking up the rest from reference TRBV25-1 and TRBJ2-1 gives the full variable domain: EADIYQTPRYLVIGTGKKITLECSQTMGHDKMYWYQQDPGMELHLIHYSYGVNSTEKGDLSSESTVSRIRTEHFPLTLESARPSHTSQYLCASSVSGGNYNEQFFGPGTRLTVL.

The chain has TRBV5-1 and TRBJ1-1; D uncertain. CDR1 and CDR2 from the germline V gene are SGHRS and YFSETQ. The CDR3 length is 16 residues. V was pared by 0 bases and J by 0 bases, with 12 bases between. The CDR3 protein is CASSLARGGMNTEAFF. In DNA form, the CDR3 reads TGCGCCAGCAGCTTGGCCCGGGGAGGTATGAACACTGAAGCTTTCTTT.

The chain is built from TRBV5-4 and TRBJ2-3, with TRBD2 matching over 7 bases. Germline CDR1 and CDR2: SGHNT and YYREEE (reference sequence). The CDR3 extends over 16 amino acids. Trimming at V came to 1 base and at J to 1 base, leaving 6 bases not matched to a gene. CDR3 loop: CASSLRGGVGTDTQYF. CDR3 coding DNA: TGTGCCAGCAGCTTGCGCGGGGGAGTTGGCACAGATACGCAGTATTTT.

This sequence joins TRBV9 and TRBJ2-2; TRBD1 might be the D (5 bases). Germline lookup yields CDR1 SGDLS and CDR2 YYNGEE. The CDR3 loop spans 14 amino acids. V gave up 3 bases and J gave up 1 base, with 7 bases separating them. CDR3: CASSATGNTGELFF. DNA for the CDR3: TGTGCCAGCAGCGCCACAGGGAACACCGGGGAGCTGTTTTTT.

This chain connects TRBV29-1 to TRBJ1-1; D is perhaps TRBD1 (5 bases). Trimming shortened V by 4 bases and J by 5 bases, and 14 bases separated the two germline ends. This CDR3 has 13 amino acids. Germline V gene lookup returns CDR1 SQVTM and CDR2 ANQGSEA. CDR3 amino acids: CSVARDRGTEAFF. DNA for the CDR3: TGCAGCGTTGCGCGGGATAGGGGTACTGAAGCTTTCTTT. The variable domain in full, completed from reference TRBV29-1 and TRBJ1-1, reads SAVISQKPSRDICQRGTSLTIQCQVDSQVTMMFWYRQQPGQSLTLIATANQGSEATYESGFVIDKFPISRPNLTFSTLTVSNMSPEDSSIYLCSVARDRGTEAFFGQGTRLTVV.

V and J are TRBV5-4 and TRBJ2-3; 8 bases are a match to TRBD2. This CDR3 is 16 amino acids long. From germline, CDR1 is SGHNT and CDR2 YYREEE (reference sequence). With V trimmed by 1 base and J by 2 bases, 6 bases remained unmatched. The DNA of the CDR3 is TGTGCCAGCAGCTTGAAAGCGGGGGCCTTCACAGATACGCAGTATTTT. Protein: CASSLKAGAFTDTQYF.

J is TRBJ1-6 and V is TRBV19, with a possible D match to TRBD1 (5 bases). Between the trimmed V and J ends, which lost 7 bases and 6 bases, there was a span of 19 bases. The CDR3 sequence is 16 residues long. The V gene's germline CDR1 is LNHDA and CDR2 SQIVND (reference sequence). As DNA, the CDR3 is TGTGCCAGTACCCCCGGCCAGGGCGGCGGTAATTCACCCCTCCACTTT. It specifies CASTPGQGGGNSPLHF.

The gene calls are TRBV5-1 and TRBJ2-3; D is uncertain. Germline CDR1 SGHRS, CDR2 YFSETQ. Trimming pared 3 bases from V and 2 bases from J, leaving 1 base between. The CDR3 is 11 residues long. CDR3 residues: CASSSTDTQYF. In nucleotides, the CDR3 is TGCGCCAGCAGCTCCACAGATACGCAGTATTTT.

V is TRBV4-2 and J is TRBJ2-1; no definite D call. Per the germline V gene, CDR1 is LGHNA and CDR2 is YNFKEQ. V was trimmed by 1 base and J by 12 bases, leaving 13 bases between them. This CDR3 spans 13 amino acids. The CDR3 loop is CASSQVGQLGQFF. In nucleotides, the CDR3 is TGTGCCAGCAGCCAAGTAGGCCAGCTTGGGCAGTTCTTC.

The chain carries TRBV18 and TRBJ1-2; maybe TRBD1 (5 bases). Trimming cost V 2 bases and J 6 bases, with 13 bases left between them. The CDR3 is 14 amino acids. Germline loops: CDR1 KGHSH, CDR2 LQKENI. The CDR3: CASSPGYRPDGYTF. CDR3 coding DNA: TGTGCCAGCTCACCAGGGTACAGGCCGGATGGCTACACCTTC.